A selection of T cell receptor beta chains follows, all from one sample in a study of response to subunit inactivated influenza vaccine. TCRdb fed the RT-PCR reads into MiXCR, producing one record per CDR3 protein. The sample lists approximately 480,000 distinct CDR3 sequences, roughly 9.8% occurring once. The material was PBMCs from blood, obtained more than 35 days after vaccination. Source of these receptors: a man in his fifties or sixties who received an inactivated influenza vaccine. Each CDR3 is given without its conserved first and last residue. A row's size may be missing; if present it is once, few, many or a size class.

V	J	size	CDR3
TRBV20-1	TRBJ2-7	many	SALQGYYEQY
TRBV10-3	TRBJ1-1	many	AISDPVNTEAF
TRBV9	TRBJ2-1	few	ASSITGSSYNEQF
TRBV20-1	TRBJ2-6	many	SARVLGGRGSGANVLT
TRBV14	TRBJ2-6	.	ASSQIVGGAGANVLT
TRBV9	TRBJ2-1	few	ASSGRTVGEQF
TRBV12-3/TRBV12-4	TRBJ1-1	few	ASSLVEASFAF
TRBV25-1	TRBJ2-5	many	ASSLQGRKETQY
TRBV5-1	TRBJ2-1	many	ASGLAGGFDEQF
TRBV5-1	TRBJ1-1	few	ASTGGSLNTEAF
TRBV20-1	TRBJ2-3	.	SAEEFTDTQY
TRBV12-3/TRBV12-4	TRBJ1-1	few	ASSLGLSAGLTEAF
TRBV5-1	TRBJ2-1	many	ASSLVGAVDEQF
TRBV7-2	TRBJ1-1	.	ASSLNGVLNTEAF
TRBV5-1	TRBJ2-5	many	ASRILRTSDQETQY
TRBV29-1	TRBJ2-5	many	SVEGWVETQY
TRBV29-1	TRBJ1-2	many	SVEGGQAHYGYT
TRBV4-1	TRBJ2-1	few	ASSQGRGGSYNEQF